At least ten counts were recorded for the clone carrying this T cell receptor beta chain. Time point specified: newly diagnosed GD, antithyroid drugs for less than 3 months. RNA from PBMCs was the source of the TCR library. Criteria from the American Thyroid Association guidelines were applied to diagnose Graves' disease. The data are from a study of regulatory T cells in long-lasting Graves disease. Libraries of TCR beta came from iRepertoire HTBI primers plus Arm-PCR of CDR3 regions. TCRdb redid the calling of the multiplex PCR reads with MiXCR, one entry per CDR3 protein. The sample records around 400,000 distinct CDR3 sequences, over 12% being singletons. This CDR3 is built from 14 residues. V was trimmed by 5 bases and J by 0 bases, leaving 8 bases between them. The germline gives CDR1 SNHLY, CDR2 FYNNEI. This sample was shared with a second study, whose subject was T cells in Graves' hyperthyroidism and ophthalmopathy. That paper adds: Not enrolled were patients with uncontrolled infection, other autoimmune disease, pregnancy or lactation.

This specimen consisted of peripheral blood mononuclear cells (PBMCs), obtained at new diagnosis, from a patient treated with antithyroid drugs. The sequence was collected from a woman aged 35 to 49 with Graves disease. The V gene is TRBV2, the J gene TRBJ1-5; D not resolved. The CDR3 protein is CASSKTDSNQPQHF. CDR3 bases: TGTGCCAGCAGTAAGACCGATAGCAATCAGCCCCAGCATTTT.